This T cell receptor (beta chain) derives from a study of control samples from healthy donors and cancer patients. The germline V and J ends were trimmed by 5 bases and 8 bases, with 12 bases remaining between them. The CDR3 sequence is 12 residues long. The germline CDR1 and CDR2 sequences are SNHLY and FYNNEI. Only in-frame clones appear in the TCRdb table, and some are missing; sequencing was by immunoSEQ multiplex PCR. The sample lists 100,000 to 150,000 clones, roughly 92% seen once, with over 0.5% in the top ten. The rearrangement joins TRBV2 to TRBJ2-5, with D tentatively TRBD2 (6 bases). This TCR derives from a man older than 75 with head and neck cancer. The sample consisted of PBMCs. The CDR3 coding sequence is TGTGCCAGCAGTCGGGACTCTGGAACCCAGTACTTC. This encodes CASSRDSGTQYF.